A selection of T cell receptor beta chains follows, all from one sample in a study of blood T cells in healthy people across ages. TCRdb used MiXCR to reprocess the 5' RACE reads, holding one entry per CDR3 protein. The table has hundreds of thousands of distinct CDR3 sequences, 56% seen once. The material sequenced was blood. The source of these receptors is a man aged 40-50 years in good health. CDR3s include the opening cysteine and the closing phenylalanine or tryptophan. The order of the fields is V gene, J gene, clone size, D gene, CDR3 protein, CDR3 DNA. D genes are given only for firm matches. Clone size is shown for a subset of rows, as once, few, many or a class of expanded clone.

TRBV5-1,TRBJ2-3,few,NA,CASSLEGTGGVTDTQYF,TGCGCCAGCAGCTTGGAGGGTACGGGGGGCGTCACAGATACGCAGTATTTT
TRBV5-1,TRBJ2-1,NA,TRBD2,CASSPGGQDNEQFF,TGCGCCAGCAGCCCGGGGGGGCAAGACAATGAGCAGTTCTTC
TRBV5-1,TRBJ2-3,NA,TRBD2,CASSLGRLAGGRDTQYF,TGCGCCAGCAGCTTGGGAAGACTAGCGGGGGGCAGAGATACGCAGTATTTT
TRBV3-1,TRBJ1-2,NA,NA,CASSPPDGVYYGYTF,TGTGCCAGCAGCCCCCCCGACGGGGTCTACTATGGCTACACCTTC
TRBV20-1,TRBJ1-1,few,NA,CSARQGGTEAFF,TGCAGTGCTAGACAGGGTGGCACTGAAGCTTTCTTT
TRBV20-1,TRBJ2-5,NA,TRBD1,CSAKAGTGPEETQYF,TGCAGTGCCAAGGCCGGGACAGGGCCGGAGGAGACCCAGTACTTC
TRBV4-1,TRBJ1-2,few,NA,CASSQEAGPYGYTF,TGCGCCAGCAGCCAAGAGGCAGGGCCCTATGGCTACACCTTC
TRBV10-2,TRBJ1-2,few,TRBD1,CASSWDRDGYTF,TGCGCCAGCAGTTGGGACAGGGATGGCTACACCTTC
TRBV28,TRBJ2-7,NA,NA,CASSLPEGLGEQYF,TGTGCCAGCAGTTTACCCGAGGGGCTGGGGGAGCAGTACTTC
TRBV20-1,TRBJ2-4,NA,NA,CSAERNAKNIQYF,TGCAGTGCTGAAAGAAATGCCAAAAACATTCAGTACTTC
TRBV12-5,TRBJ2-5,few,TRBD1,CASGLGQGNEQYF,TGTGCTAGTGGTTTGGGACAGGGGAATGAGCAGTACTTC
TRBV7-2,TRBJ2-1,few,TRBD2,CASAQGAGGRNEQFF,TGTGCCAGCGCCCAAGGAGCGGGAGGTCGGAATGAGCAGTTCTTC
TRBV7-2,TRBJ2-1,few,TRBD2,CASSRLAGGVDEQFF,TGTGCCAGCAGCCGACTAGCGGGGGGCGTCGATGAGCAGTTCTTC
TRBV7-3,TRBJ1-1,few,NA,CASSSSQRTEAFF,TGTGCCAGCAGCTCCTCACAGCGGACTGAAGCTTTCTTT
TRBV29-1,TRBJ2-5,NA,NA,CSVAGGQETQYF,TGCAGCGTTGCCGGGGGTCAAGAGACCCAGTACTTC